This passage covers 11 T cell receptor beta chains from one sample sequenced in a study of blood T cell repertoires in COVID-19. The assay was immunoSEQ multiplex PCR, and TCRdb's table has in-frame clones only and misses some. The table lists fewer than 60,000 clones, more than 70% of them singletons, with more than 15% in the top ten. Sequenced: peripheral blood. The receptors were sampled from a human donor in a cohort sampled during active COVID-19.

The CDR3 loop reads CASGSPASGEADTQYF. The CDR3 DNA sequence: TGTGCTAGTGGTTCCCCGGCTAGCGGGGAGGCAGATACGCAGTATTTT. The genes are TRBV12-5 and TRBJ2-3; 9 bases agree with TRBD2. Germline CDR1 is LGHNT and CDR2 is FRNRAP. The CDR3 runs 16 residues. The V and J ends lost 4 bases and 4 bases, in that order; junction bases with no gene match: 9.

The rearrangement joins TRBV3-1 (or the pseudogene TRBV3-2) to TRBJ2-2; TRBD2 matches 9 bases. Germline CDR1 is LGHDT and CDR2 is YNNKEL (reference sequence). The CDR3 loop spans 15 amino acids. Trimming cost V 3 bases and J 6 bases; bases outside gene matches: 5. DNA for the CDR3: TGTGCCAGCAGCCATCTAGCGGGGTCTGCCGGGGAGCTGTTTTTT. It is translated as CASSHLAGSAGELFF.

The genes are TRBV7-2 and TRBJ1-1, with a weak D call TRBD1 (5 bases). Germline CDR1 reads SGHTA; CDR2 reads FQGNSA. V dropped 5 bases and J dropped 2 bases, with 9 bases sitting between them. The CDR3 is made up of 13 amino acids. The CDR3 DNA reads as TGTGCCAGCAGCACAAGGGGTAACACTGAAGCTTTCTTT. It translates to CASSTRGNTEAFF.

The chain is built from TRBV4-1 and TRBJ2-7; tentatively, D is TRBD1 (6 bases). The germline CDR1 and CDR2 sequences are MGHRA and YSYEKL. V lost 3 bases and J 2 bases, leaving 8 bases between the germline ends. This CDR3 spans 13 amino acids. As DNA, the CDR3 is TGCGCCAGCAGCCAGAGACAGGCCTACGAGCAGTACTTC. This encodes CASSQRQAYEQYF.

This rearrangement joins TRBV5-1 to TRBJ2-1, with D tentatively TRBD2 (5 bases). Germline V gives CDR1 SGHRS, CDR2 YFSETQ. Trimming took off 4 bases at V and 10 bases at J, with 27 bases between the two ends. This CDR3 spans 17 amino acids. CDR3 sequence: CASSPISNQLVGWEQFF. In nucleotides, the CDR3 is TGCGCCAGCAGCCCAATATCAAACCAACTAGTAGGGTGGGAGCAGTTCTTC.

DNA of the CDR3: TGTGCCAGCAGAATAATAACCCCCGGAGATACGCAGTATTTT. Its translation is CASRIITPGDTQYF. The chain combines TRBV5-6 with TRBJ2-3; D is undetermined. V was clipped by 5 bases and J by 5 bases, with 15 bases between them. CDR3 length: 14 residues. Germline CDR1 reads SGHDT; CDR2 reads YYEEEE.

The chain links TRBV19 to TRBJ2-2; 7 bases match TRBD2. V lost 2 bases, J lost 6 bases, and 9 bases stayed unmatched. There are 16 residues in the CDR3. In germline, CDR1 is LNHDA, CDR2 SQIVND (reference sequence). CDR3 in DNA: TGTGCCAGTAGTATAAGGGAGGGTATAGATGCCGGGGAGCTGTTTTTT. Residues: CASSIREGIDAGELFF.

This clone was counted a single time. The gene calls are TRBV5-1 and TRBJ2-1; 9 bases map to TRBD2. Germline lookup yields CDR1 SGHRS and CDR2 YFSETQ. J was trimmed by 3 bases and V by 1 base; bases with no gene match: 5. This CDR3 comprises 16 residues. DNA of the CDR3: TGCGCCAGCAGCTTGTACAGCGGGGGGAGCTACAATGAGCAGTTCTTC. Its protein product is CASSLYSGGSYNEQFF.

The V and J genes are TRBV4-3 and TRBJ2-2; the D gene is possibly TRBD1 (6 bases). The CDR3 extends over 14 amino acids. Germline V gives CDR1 LGHNA, CDR2 YSLEER. With 3 bases removed from V and 2 bases from J, the gap between germline ends came to 7 bases. This CDR3 is CASSQGANTGELFF. The CDR3 DNA is TGCGCCAGCAGCCAGGGGGCTAACACCGGGGAGCTGTTTTTT.

The rearrangement joins TRBV7-9 to TRBJ2-3; the match to TRBD1 covers 9 bases. The junction had 12 bases not matched to a gene; V was cut back by 5 bases and J by 6 bases. CDR3 size: 16 residues. CDR1 SEHNR and CDR2 FQNEAQ come from the germline V gene (reference sequence). The CDR3 loop reads CASSHLGTGILDTQYF. CDR3 nucleotides: TGTGCCAGCAGCCACCTAGGGACAGGGATATTGGATACGCAGTATTTT.

The chain recombines TRBV2 with TRBJ1-6, with D tentatively TRBD1 (5 bases). The germline gives CDR1 SNHLY, CDR2 FYNNEI. The CDR3 extends over 15 amino acids. The V and J ends lost 4 bases and 7 bases respectively, with 14 bases between them. CDR3 residues: CASSGAGSGNSPLHF. The CDR3 DNA sequence: TGTGCCAGCAGTGGAGCAGGGTCAGGGAATTCACCCCTCCACTTT.